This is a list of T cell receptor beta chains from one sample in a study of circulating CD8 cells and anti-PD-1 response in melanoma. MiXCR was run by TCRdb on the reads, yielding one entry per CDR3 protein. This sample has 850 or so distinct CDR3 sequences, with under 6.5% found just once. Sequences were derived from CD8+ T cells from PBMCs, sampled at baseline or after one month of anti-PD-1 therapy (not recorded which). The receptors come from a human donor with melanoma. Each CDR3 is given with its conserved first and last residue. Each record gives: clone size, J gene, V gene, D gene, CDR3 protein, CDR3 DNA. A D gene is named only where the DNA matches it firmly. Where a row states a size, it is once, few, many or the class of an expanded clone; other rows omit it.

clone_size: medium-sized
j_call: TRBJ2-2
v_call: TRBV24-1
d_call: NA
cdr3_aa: CATSDFTGRKGNTGELFF
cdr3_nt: TGTGCCACCAGTGATTTCACCGGGAGAAAGGGCAACACCGGGGAGCTGTTTTTT

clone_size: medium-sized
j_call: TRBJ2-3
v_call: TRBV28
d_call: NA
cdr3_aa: CASSLDSTHPSTDTQYF
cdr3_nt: TGTGCCAGCAGTTTGGACAGCACCCATCCTAGCACAGATACGCAGTATTTT

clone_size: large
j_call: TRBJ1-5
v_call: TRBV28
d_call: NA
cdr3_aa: CASSLEAGGNQPQHF
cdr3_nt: TGTGCCAGCAGTTTAGAGGCAGGGGGCAATCAGCCCCAGCATTTT

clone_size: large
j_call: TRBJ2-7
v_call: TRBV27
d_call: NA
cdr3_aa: CASSSLGTYEQYF
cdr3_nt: TGTGCCAGCAGTTCTTTGGGAACCTACGAGCAGTACTTC

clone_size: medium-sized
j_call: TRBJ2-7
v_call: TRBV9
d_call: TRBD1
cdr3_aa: CASSAEQGLSYEQYF
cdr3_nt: TGTGCCAGCAGCGCAGAACAGGGGCTCTCCTACGAGCAGTACTTC

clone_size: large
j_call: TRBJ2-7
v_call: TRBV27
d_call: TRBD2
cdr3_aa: CASSLSSLAVHYEQYF
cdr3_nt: TGTGCCAGCAGTTTATCATCACTAGCGGTTCACTACGAGCAGTACTTC

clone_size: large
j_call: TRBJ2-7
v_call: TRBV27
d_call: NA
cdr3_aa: CASSPPGVEQYF
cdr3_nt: TGTGCCAGCAGTCCACCGGGAGTCGAGCAGTACTTC

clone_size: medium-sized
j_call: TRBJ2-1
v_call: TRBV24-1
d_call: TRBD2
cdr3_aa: CATRSSGRVHEQFF
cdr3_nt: TGTGCCACCAGATCTAGCGGGAGGGTTCATGAGCAGTTCTTC

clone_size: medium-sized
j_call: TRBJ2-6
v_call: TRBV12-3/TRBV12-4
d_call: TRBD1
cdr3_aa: CASSSEIDRGSSGANVLTF
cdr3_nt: TGTGCCAGCAGTTCCGAAATTGACAGGGGAAGCTCTGGGGCCAACGTCCTGACTTTC

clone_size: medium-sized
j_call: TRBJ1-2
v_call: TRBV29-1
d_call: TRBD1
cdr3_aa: CSVVQGYGYTF
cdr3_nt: TGCAGCGTAGTACAGGGGTATGGCTACACCTTC

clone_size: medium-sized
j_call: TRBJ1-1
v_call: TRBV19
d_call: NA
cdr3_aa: CASTPRIQGTEAFF
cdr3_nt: TGTGCCAGTACTCCTAGGATCCAGGGCACTGAAGCTTTCTTT

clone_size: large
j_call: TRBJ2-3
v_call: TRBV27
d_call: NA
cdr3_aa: CASSQNWDTQYF
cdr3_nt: TGTGCCAGCAGTCAAAACTGGGATACGCAGTATTTT

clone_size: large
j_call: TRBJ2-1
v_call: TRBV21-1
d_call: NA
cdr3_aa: CASSALQGKIYNEQFF
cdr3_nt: TGTGCCAGCAGCGCATTACAGGGGAAAATATACAATGAGCAGTTCTTC

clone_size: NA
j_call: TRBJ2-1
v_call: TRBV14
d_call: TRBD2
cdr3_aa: CASSQPGLAINEQFF
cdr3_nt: TGTGCCAGCAGCCAACCGGGACTAGCGATTAATGAGCAGTTCTTC

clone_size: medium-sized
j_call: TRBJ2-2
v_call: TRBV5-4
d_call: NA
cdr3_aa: CASSLLFGTMYNTGELFF
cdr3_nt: TGTGCCAGCAGCTTGTTATTCGGGACGATGTATAACACCGGGGAGCTGTTTTTT

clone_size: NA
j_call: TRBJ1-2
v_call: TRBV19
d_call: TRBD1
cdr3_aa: CASRQRDSSNYGYTF
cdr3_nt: TGTGCCAGTAGACAGCGGGACAGTTCTAACTATGGCTACACCTTC

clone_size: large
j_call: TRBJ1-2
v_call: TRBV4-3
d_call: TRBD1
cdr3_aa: CASSQADRGSYYGYTF
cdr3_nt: TGCGCCAGCAGCCAAGCCGACAGGGGTTCTTACTATGGCTACACCTTC

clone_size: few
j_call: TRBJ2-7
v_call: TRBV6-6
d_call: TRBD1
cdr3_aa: CASSYRDRGGYEQYF
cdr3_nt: TGTGCCAGCAGTTACCGGGACAGGGGAGGCTACGAGCAGTACTTC

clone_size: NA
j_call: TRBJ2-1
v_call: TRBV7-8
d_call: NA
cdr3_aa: CASSIGTDSYNEQFF
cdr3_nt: TGTGCCAGCAGTATCGGGACGGATTCCTACAATGAGCAGTTCTTC

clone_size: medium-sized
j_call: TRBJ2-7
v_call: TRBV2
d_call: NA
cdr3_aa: CASLGDLSEQYF
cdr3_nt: TGTGCCAGCCTGGGGGACTTATCCGAGCAGTACTTC

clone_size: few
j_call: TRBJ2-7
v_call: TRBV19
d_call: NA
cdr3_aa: CASSPETGLIYEQYF
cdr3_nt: TGTGCCAGTAGTCCCGAGACAGGCCTGATTTACGAGCAGTACTTC

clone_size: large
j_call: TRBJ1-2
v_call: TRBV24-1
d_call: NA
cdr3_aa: CATSEDGGNYGYTF
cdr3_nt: TGTGCCACCAGTGAGGATGGGGGTAACTATGGCTACACCTTC

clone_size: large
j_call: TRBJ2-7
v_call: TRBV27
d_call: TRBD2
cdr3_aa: CASSLLRTSGYEQYF
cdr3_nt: TGTGCCAGCAGTTTACTCAGGACTAGCGGGTACGAGCAGTACTTC

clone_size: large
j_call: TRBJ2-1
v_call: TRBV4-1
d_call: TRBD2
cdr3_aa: CASSRGGGLAGAELGSYNEQFF
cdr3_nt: TGCGCCAGCAGCCGCGGAGGGGGACTAGCGGGGGCCGAACTCGGCTCCTACAATGAGCAGTTCTTC

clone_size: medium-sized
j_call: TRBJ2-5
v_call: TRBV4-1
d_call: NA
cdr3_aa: CASSQDRGAETQYF
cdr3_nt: TGCGCCAGCAGCCAAGACAGGGGAGCGGAGACCCAGTACTTC

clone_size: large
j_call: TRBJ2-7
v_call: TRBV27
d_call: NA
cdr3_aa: CASSRDGYEQYF
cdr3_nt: TGTGCCAGCAGTCGGGACGGCTACGAGCAGTACTTC

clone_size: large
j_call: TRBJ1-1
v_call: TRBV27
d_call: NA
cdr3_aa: CASRSGQTNTEAFF
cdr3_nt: TGTGCCAGCAGGTCTGGACAGACAAACACTGAAGCTTTCTTT

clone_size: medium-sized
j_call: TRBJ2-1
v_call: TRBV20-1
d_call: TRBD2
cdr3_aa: CSARDGREDDYNEQFF
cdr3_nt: TGCAGTGCTAGAGATGGGAGGGAAGACGACTACAATGAGCAGTTCTTC

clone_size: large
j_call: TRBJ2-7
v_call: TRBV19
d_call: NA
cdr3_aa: CASNIPETAATYEQYF
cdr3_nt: TGTGCCAGTAACATCCCCGAAACAGCGGCAACCTACGAGCAGTACTTC

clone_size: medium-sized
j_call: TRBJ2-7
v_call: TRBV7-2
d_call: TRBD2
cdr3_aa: CASSSSGRGYEQYF
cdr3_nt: TGTGCCAGCAGCTCTAGCGGGAGGGGTTACGAGCAGTACTTC

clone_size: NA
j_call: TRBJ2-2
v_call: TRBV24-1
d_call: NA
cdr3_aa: CATSDLDVTNTGGPFF
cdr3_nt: TGTGCCACCAGTGACTTGGACGTAACGAACACCGGGGGGCCGTTTTTT

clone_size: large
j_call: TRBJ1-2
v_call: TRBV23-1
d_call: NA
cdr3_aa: CASSPQANGYTF
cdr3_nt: TGCGCCAGCAGTCCACAGGCCAATGGCTACACCTTC

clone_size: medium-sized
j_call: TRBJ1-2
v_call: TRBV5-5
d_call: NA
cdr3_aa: CASSLEAGDGYGYTF
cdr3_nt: TGTGCCAGCAGCTTGGAAGCGGGTGACGGCTATGGCTACACCTTC

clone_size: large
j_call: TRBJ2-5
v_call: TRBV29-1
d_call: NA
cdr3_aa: CSVDDGGYQETQYF
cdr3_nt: TGCAGCGTTGACGACGGCGGTTACCAAGAGACCCAGTACTTC

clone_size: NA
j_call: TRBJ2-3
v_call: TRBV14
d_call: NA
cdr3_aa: CASSQTTLADTQYF
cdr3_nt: TGTGCCAGCAGCCAAACGACACTAGCAGATACGCAGTATTTT

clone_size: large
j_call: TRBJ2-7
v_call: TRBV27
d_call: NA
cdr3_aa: CASSNQGQRVTYEQYF
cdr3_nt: TGTGCCAGCAGTAACCAGGGCCAGCGGGTGACCTACGAGCAGTACTTC

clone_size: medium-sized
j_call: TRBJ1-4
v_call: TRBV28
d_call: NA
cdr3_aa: CASSFFRGGEEKLFF
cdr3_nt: TGTGCCAGCAGTTTTTTTCGTGGGGGCGAAGAAAAACTGTTTTTT

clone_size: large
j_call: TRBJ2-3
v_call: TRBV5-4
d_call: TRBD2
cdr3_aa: CASSLEGGGSQESDTQYF
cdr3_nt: TGTGCCAGCAGCTTGGAAGGCGGGGGGTCACAGGAATCAGATACGCAGTATTTT

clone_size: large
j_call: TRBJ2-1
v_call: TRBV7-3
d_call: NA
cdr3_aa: CASSLLGADNEQFF
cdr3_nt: TGTGCCAGCAGCCTGCTCGGGGCTGACAATGAGCAGTTCTTC

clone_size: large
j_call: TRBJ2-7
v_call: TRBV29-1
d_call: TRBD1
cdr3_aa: CSVGTGTYEQYF
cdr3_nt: TGCAGCGTTGGGACAGGGACCTACGAGCAGTACTTC

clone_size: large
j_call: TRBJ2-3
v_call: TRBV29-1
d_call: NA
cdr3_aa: CSVLGGVIVTQYF
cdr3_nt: TGCAGCGTTTTGGGTGGGGTTATTGTTACGCAGTATTTT

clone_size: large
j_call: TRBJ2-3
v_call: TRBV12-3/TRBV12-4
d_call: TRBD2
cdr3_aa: CASTLGAGGVTDTQYF
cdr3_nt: TGTGCCAGCACTCTAGGCGCGGGAGGAGTCACAGATACGCAGTATTTT

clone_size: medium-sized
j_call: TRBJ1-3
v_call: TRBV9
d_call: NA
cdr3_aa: CASSVPSSGNTIYF
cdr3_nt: TGTGCCAGCAGCGTCCCCAGCTCTGGAAACACCATATATTTT

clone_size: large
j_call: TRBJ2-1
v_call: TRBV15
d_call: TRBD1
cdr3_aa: CATRGTGGYNEQFF
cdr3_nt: TGTGCCACCAGAGGGACAGGGGGCTACAATGAGCAGTTCTTC

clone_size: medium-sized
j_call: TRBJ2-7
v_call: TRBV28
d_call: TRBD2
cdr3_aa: CASSTEVAGRPHSYEQYF
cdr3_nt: TGTGCCAGCAGTACAGAGGTAGCGGGTAGACCCCATTCCTACGAGCAGTACTTC

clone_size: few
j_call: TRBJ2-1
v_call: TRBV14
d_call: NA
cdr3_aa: CASSQDYNQYNEQFF
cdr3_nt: TGTGCCAGCAGCCAAGATTATAACCAGTACAATGAGCAGTTCTTC

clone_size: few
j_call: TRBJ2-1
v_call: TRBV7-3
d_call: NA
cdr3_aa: CASSPLGYAEQFF
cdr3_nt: TGTGCCAGCAGCCCGCTTGGGTACGCTGAGCAGTTCTTC